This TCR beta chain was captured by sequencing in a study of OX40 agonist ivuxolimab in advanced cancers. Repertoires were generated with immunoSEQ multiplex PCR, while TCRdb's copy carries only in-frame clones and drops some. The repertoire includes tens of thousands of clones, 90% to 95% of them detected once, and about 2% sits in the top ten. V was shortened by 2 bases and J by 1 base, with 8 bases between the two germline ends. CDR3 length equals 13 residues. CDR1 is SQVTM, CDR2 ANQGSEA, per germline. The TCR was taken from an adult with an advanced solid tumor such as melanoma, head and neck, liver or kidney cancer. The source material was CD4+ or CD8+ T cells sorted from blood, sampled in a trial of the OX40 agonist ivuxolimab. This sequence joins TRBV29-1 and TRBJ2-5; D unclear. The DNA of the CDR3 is TGCAGCGTTGAAATCGGATTCCAAGAGACCCAGTACTTC. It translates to CSVEIGFQETQYF.